The present T cell receptor beta chain was sequenced within a study of patients and donors after allogeneic stem cell transplantation. In this sample, this clonotype turned up a few times. TCRdb independently ran MiXCR on the RT-PCR reads; one entry per CDR3 protein. The data contain about 410,000 distinct CDR3 sequences, 15% to 20% of them singletons. The source is a human donor who was either an allogeneic HSCT recipient or a stem cell or donor lymphocyte infusion donor (not recorded which). It is not recorded whose cells these are; they may come from a transplant donor. The sequenced sample was blood, either unsorted or a sorted T cell fraction (not recorded which).

The CDR3 DNA sequence: TGTGCTAGTGGTGAACATGGCGAGCAGTACTTC. Translation gives CASGEHGEQYF. The chain combines TRBV12-5 with TRBJ2-7; the D is unclear. V was trimmed by 5 bases and J by 6 bases, leaving 8 bases between them. Germline CDR1 reads LGHNT; CDR2 reads FRNRAP. The CDR3 is 11 amino acids.